Included here is one T cell receptor (beta chain) sequence, with context. Its antigen remains unknown. This sample stems from a study of cytomegalovirus exposure and HLA in healthy donors. Study conclusions and caveats: Rates of TCR association differed by HLA locus in a later analysis, with DRB1 highest and HLA-C lowest. Because they were indistinguishable, some V segments, including TRBV6-2 and TRBV6-3, were excluded. A later analysis associated under 20,000 TCR beta sequences with HLA alleles at a 0.05 false discovery rate.

Germline V CDR1 and CDR2: SGHNT, YENEEA. The length of the CDR3 is 16 residues. V lost 5 bases and J lost 6, with 21 bases in between. PCR used 60 Vbeta primers and 13 Jbeta primers. The assay was immunoSEQ multiplex PCR, and TCRdb's table has in-frame clones only and misses some. The table includes about 160,000 clones, about 71% detected once. The TCR was taken from a woman between 25 and 40 years old in good health and CMV-seronegative. The sequenced sample was PBMCs. The gene calls are TRBV11-3 and TRBJ2-3, with D possibly being TRBD1 (5 bases). The CDR3 sequence is CASSVGDSPQLDTQYF. The CDR3, as DNA: TGTGCCAGCAGCGTTGGTGACAGTCCCCAATTGGATACGCAGTATTTT.